Detailed here is one T cell receptor (beta chain). This specimen comes from a study of blood T cells in healthy people across ages. The CDR3 consists of 14 residues. In germline, CDR1 is SGHTA, CDR2 FQGNSA. Trimming removed 3 bases at V and 7 bases at J, with 16 bases between. Together with a sample-barcoded 5' primer, a J-beta primer mix was included in a second PCR lasting roughly 6 to 12 cycles. Via MiXCR, TCRdb re-called the 5' RACE reads, giving one row per CDR3 protein. The sample has about 680,000 distinct CDR3 sequences; about 52% are singletons. The chain recombines TRBV7-2 with TRBJ2-7; the D call may be TRBD1 or TRBD2 (5 bases each). The sequencing sample was made of blood. This receptor was identified in a woman aged 60 to 75 in good health. This CDR3 is CASSLVNTGTEQYF. CDR3 bases: TGTGCCAGCAGCTTGGTCAACACCGGGACGGAGCAGTACTTC.